This TCR beta chain appears in the sequencing data of a study of blood T cell repertoires in COVID-19 (dated by TCRdb to 2019 to 2021). At the level of the whole study: Collaborator samples came from the United States, Italy and Spain and covered acute and convalescent phases of COVID-19. The repertoires were released in a freely available public database intended as a resource for research on the immune response to SARS-CoV-2. The sample metadata nearly always contained a de-identified subject ID, COVID-19 status, age in years and sex. Subjects who had been exposed to COVID-19, were actively infected with it, or had recovered from it provided the deeply sampled blood TCRbeta repertoires that made up the dataset. Samples were obtained from the ongoing ImmuneRACE study (first 160 participants) and from about 1,300 subjects provided by 6 global collaborators. HLA class I and class II types, where available, came from metadata supplied by the sample provider rather than from assay-based typing. The prospective study material was composed of cDNA or gDNA derived from T cells, B-cell-depleted T cells, or PBMCs. General study outcomes and caveats: The quantity of clinical and demographic metadata differed by source and by participant and was supplied without curation.

Whole blood was collected in K2EDTA tubes by collaborating institutions according to the institutions' own protocols. For TCRbeta analysis, collaborators shipped samples in one of three forms: frozen whole blood, isolated PBMCs, or DNA extracted from either of those sample types. Comment on this clone: The clone's antigen remains unknown. No base-level quality is on record; no much larger clone is a single base apart. The sample carries other DNA sequences with the same CDR3.

Reading from cysteine to phenylalanine, the CDR3 counts 14 amino acids. Only the CDR3 DNA is retained, 42 bases long and in frame from the first base. In the germline V gene (reference sequence), CDR1 corresponds to MNHNY and CDR2 to SVGAGI. V is pruned by 5 bases and J by 4 bases, leaving 5 bases of the junction without a gene match. TCRbeta CDR3 regions were amplified from genomic DNA using the immunoSEQ Assay, a bias-controlled multiplex PCR. In the source study's methods: Nucleated cell counts per sample were estimated from amplification of reference gene primers within the assay. To quantify the absolute abundance of each unique TCRbeta CDR3 rearrangement, sequence reads were collapsed and filtered. For each sample, productive Simpson clonality was calculated by taking the square root of Simpson's diversity index across productive rearrangements. TCRdb holds this immuneACCESS table with in-frame rearrangements only. Some clones are missing; in checked studies, unresolved V genes explain under half, and the rest has no known cause. From that table come the V and J calls and clone size; the DNA was used to work out D and trimming. This sample lists some 170,000 clones; roughly 89% were detected once. The ten largest account for approximately 1.4% of the sample.

This receptor was obtained from a woman in her 50s with acute or convalescent COVID-19. The chain employs TRBV6-6 and TRBJ1-2, with 9 middle bases fitting TRBD1. Material: peripheral blood. The CDR3 region reads CASSPGQGTYGYTF. The sequenced DNA is TGTGCCAGCAGTCCCGGACAGGGGACCTATGGCTACACCTTC.